The 18 T cell receptor beta chains below were found in one sample sequenced in a study of cytomegalovirus exposure and HLA in healthy donors. It was with 60 Vbeta and 13 Jbeta primers that the PCR ran. Libraries were prepared by immunoSEQ multiplex PCR; TCRdb keeps only in-frame clonotypes and omits some of them. The data contain over 75,000 clones, 79% of them singletons. Sequencing used PBMCs. Receptor source: a male donor in good health and CMV-seropositive.

V and J are TRBV7-2 and TRBJ1-4; tentative D call: TRBD1 (5 bases). Germline CDR1 reads SGHTA; CDR2 reads FQGNSA. The ends were cut back, 1 base at V and 10 bases at J, with 10 bases in the middle. This CDR3 contains 13 residues. The DNA of the CDR3 is TGTGCCAGCAGCTTAGAGGAGGGACGAAAACTGTTTTTT. It is translated as CASSLEEGRKLFF.

The CDR3 DNA sequence: TGTGCCACCAGCGGTTTAGCGGATTCCTACAATGAGCAGTTCTTC. It specifies CATSGLADSYNEQFF. The rearrangement links TRBV15 to TRBJ2-1, with D maybe TRBD2 (6 bases). The length of the CDR3 is 15 residues. Germline V gene data show CDR1 as LNHNV and CDR2 as YYDKDF (reference sequence). Trimming removed 5 bases from V and 1 base from J, with 12 bases in between.

The chain links TRBV6-4 to TRBJ1-1; 9 bases agree with TRBD1. CDR3 length: 13 amino acids. Trimming removed 6 bases from V and 6 bases from J; junction bases left unmatched: 5. Germline-derived CDR1 and CDR2 are MRHNA and SNTAGT. CDR3 nucleotides: TGTGCCAGCAGAAGGGACAGGGAGGCTGAAGCTTTCTTT. Protein: CASRRDREAEAFF.

This rearrangement joins TRBV4-2 to TRBJ1-1; D is undetermined. Trimming left V 0 bases short and J 8 bases short, with 10 bases between. Germline V gene sequence: CDR1 LGHNA, CDR2 YNFKEQ. The CDR3 spans 13 residues. CDR3: CASSQDIAREAFF. CDR3 sequence (DNA): TGTGCCAGCAGCCAAGATATCGCGAGGGAAGCTTTCTTT.

This chain uses TRBV7-9 with TRBJ1-2; D uncertain. The CDR3 is 13 residues long. CDR1 is SEHNR, CDR2 FQNEAQ, per germline (reference sequence). V was trimmed by 2 bases and J by 3 bases, leaving 7 bases between them. CDR3 loop: CASSLSLYYGYTF. Written as DNA, the CDR3 is TGTGCCAGCAGCTTAAGCCTTTACTATGGCTACACCTTC.

V and J are TRBV30 and TRBJ1-1; a possible D gene is TRBD1 (6 bases). Germline loops: CDR1 GTSNPN, CDR2 SVGIG (reference sequence). The ends were cut back, 2 bases at V and 4 bases at J, with 11 bases in the middle. The CDR3 totals 13 residues. CDR3 in amino acids: CAWSRQGSTEAFF. CDR3 nucleotides: TGTGCCTGGAGTAGGCAGGGGAGCACTGAAGCTTTCTTT. Together with reference TRBV30 and TRBJ1-1, the CDR3 gives the full variable domain: SQTIHQWPATLVQPVGSPLSLECTVEGTSNPNLYWYRQAAGRGLQLLFYSVGIGQISSEVPQNLSASRPQDRQFILSSKKLLLSDSGFYLCAWSRQGSTEAFFGQGTRLTVV.

CDR3 nucleotide sequence: TGTGCCAGCAGCTCTCGGGGATCTAATGAAAAACTGTTTTTT. It translates to CASSSRGSNEKLFF. This chain connects TRBV5-4 to TRBJ1-4; D gene uncertain. The CDR3 sequence is 14 residues long. Trimming removed 3 bases at V and 3 bases at J, with 9 bases between. In germline, CDR1 is SGHNT, CDR2 YYREEE (reference sequence). Full variable domain (missing parts from reference TRBV5-4 and TRBJ1-4): ETGVTQSPTHLIKTRGQQVTLRCSSQSGHNTVSWYQQALGQGPQFIFQYYREEENGRGNFPPRFSGLQFPNYSSELNVNALELDDSALYLCASSSRGSNEKLFFGSGTQLSVL.

DNA of the CDR3: TGCAGCGTTGATTTAGCGGGGGGCACAGATACGCAGTATTTT. Encoded protein: CSVDLAGGTDTQYF. The gene calls are TRBV29-1 and TRBJ2-3, with 9 bases matching TRBD2. V lost 3 bases to trimming and J lost 1 base; unmatched junction nucleotides: 2. CDR1 and CDR2 (germline): SQVTM, ANQGSEA. The CDR3 sequence is 14 residues long.

This chain joins TRBV6-5 and TRBJ1-2; TRBD1 agrees at 10 bases. V lost 4 bases and J lost 5; bases outside the gene matches: 4. Per germline, CDR1 MNHEY and CDR2 SVGAGI. The CDR3 is 14 amino acids. This chain's CDR3 is CASSLRQGAYGYTF. The CDR3 DNA sequence: TGTGCCAGCAGTTTGAGACAGGGGGCTTATGGCTACACCTTC.

The rearrangement uses TRBV18 and TRBJ1-1; D gene unclear. Germline loops: CDR1 KGHSH, CDR2 LQKENI. The CDR3 runs 15 residues. Trimming stripped 2 bases from V and 5 bases from J, with 15 bases between. CDR3 in DNA: TGTGCCAGCTCACCAGCCGACGGAGGAATGACTGAAGCTTTCTTT. Its protein product is CASSPADGGMTEAFF.

The chain is built from TRBV10-2 and TRBJ2-7, with 13 positions matching TRBD2. This CDR3 spans 18 amino acids. Germline V gives CDR1 WSHSY, CDR2 SAAADI. Unmatched junction bases numbered 6, after V lost 0 bases and J lost 1 base. Here the CDR3 reads CASSESRLAGGYSYEQYF. In DNA, the CDR3 is TGCGCCAGCAGTGAGTCAAGACTAGCGGGGGGCTATTCCTACGAGCAGTACTTC.

The CDR3 coding sequence is TGTGCTAGTGGTTTGGTACCTTTCGGGGGAATCAGCACTGAAGCTTTCTTT. This translates into CASGLVPFGGISTEAFF. The chain joins TRBV12-5 to TRBJ1-1; TRBD1 might be the D (5 bases). CDR1 and CDR2 (germline): LGHNT, FRNRAP. This CDR3 has 17 amino acids. Trimming shortened V by 0 bases and J by 4 bases, and 18 bases separated the two germline ends.

This chain joins TRBV7-9 and TRBJ1-1, with TRBD1 as a possible D gene (5 bases). The germline V gene encodes CDR1 SEHNR and CDR2 FQNEAQ (reference sequence). The V end was cut by 4 bases, the J end by 10 bases, with 19 bases between. The CDR3 is 14 residues long. CDR3 loop: CASSSTREAGGAFF. The DNA for the CDR3 is TGTGCCAGCAGCTCCACGAGAGAGGCGGGGGGAGCTTTCTTT. Full variable domain (missing parts from reference TRBV7-9 and TRBJ1-1): DTGVSQNPRHKITKRGQNVTFRCDPISEHNRLYWYRQTLGQGPEFLTYFQNEAQLEKSRLLSDRFSAERPKGSFSTLEIQRTEQGDSAMYLCASSSTREAGGAFFGQGTRLTVV.

The chain recombines TRBV27 with TRBJ1-1; tentative D call: TRBD1 (5 bases). Deletions cut 3 bases from V and 0 bases from J, with 8 bases between. CDR3 size: 14 residues. Germline V gene data show CDR1 as MNHEY and CDR2 as SMNVEV (reference sequence). The DNA for the CDR3 is TGTGCCAGCAGTTTCGACAGACTGAACACTGAAGCTTTCTTT. This gives the protein CASSFDRLNTEAFF.

This clone was detected once. The chain joins TRBV19 to TRBJ1-6; D call uncertain. Germline V gene lookup returns CDR1 LNHDA and CDR2 SQIVND (reference sequence). There are 16 residues in the CDR3. The V and J ends lost 5 bases and 0 bases respectively, with 11 bases between them. The chain's CDR3 is CASSASRSSYNSPLHF. CDR3 DNA sequence: TGTGCCAGTAGTGCCTCCCGGAGCTCCTATAATTCACCCCTCCACTTT.

The rearrangement joins TRBV11-3 to TRBJ2-7, with 8 bases that match TRBD1. Germline trimming cut 3 bases from V and 0 bases from J; bases unmatched to any gene: 4. Per the germline V gene, CDR1 is SGHNT and CDR2 is YENEEA. The CDR3 has 15 amino acids. This CDR3 is CASSFGQGRSYEQYF. The CDR3, as DNA: TGTGCCAGCAGCTTCGGACAGGGCCGCTCCTACGAGCAGTACTTC.

The rearrangement uses TRBV6-5 and TRBJ1-4; a possible D gene is TRBD1 (5 bases). The V gene's germline CDR1 is MNHEY and CDR2 SVGAGI. There are 14 residues in the CDR3. V was shortened by 4 bases and J by 11 bases, with 17 bases between the two germline ends. The CDR3 here is CASSSHGTGGKLFF. The CDR3 DNA sequence: TGTGCCAGCAGTTCGCACGGGACTGGGGGGAAACTGTTTTTT.

This clone was seen only a few times. V gene TRBV9 combines with J gene TRBJ1-1; the match to TRBD1 covers 8 bases. This CDR3 region has 16 residues. V lost 0 bases, J lost 1 base, and 5 bases stayed unmatched. Germline values: CDR1 SGDLS, CDR2 YYNGEE. CDR3 nucleotides: TGTGCCAGCAGCGTAGGGGGACAGGTGACGAACACTGAAGCTTTCTTT. This codes for CASSVGGQVTNTEAFF.